Listed below are T cell receptor beta chains from one sample, sequenced in a study of T cells in Graves' hyperthyroidism and ophthalmopathy. TCRdb re-called the multiplex PCR reads through MiXCR, storing one row per CDR3 protein. There are approximately 400,000 distinct CDR3 sequences in the sample; 15% to 19% occur only once, and 12% to 15% lies in the top ten. The specimen was blood. All receptors derive from a woman aged 18-35 years with Graves' hyperthyroidism. Both conserved end residues are part of each CDR3. The D gene is left open where the match is weak. Rows may omit the clone size; those that give it use once, few, many or a size class.

TRBJ1-3,TRBV6-1,.,.,TGTGCCAGCAGTGCCGCCGTCGGTGGAAACACCATATATTTT,CASSAAVGGNTIYF
TRBJ2-1,TRBV3-1,.,many,TGTGCCAGCAGCCAAGCAGGGACGAGGGCTGAGCAGTTCTTC,CASSQAGTRAEQFF
TRBJ2-2,TRBV13,.,many,TGTGCCAGCACCACCGGCGGGGAGCTGTTTTTT,CASTTGGELFF
TRBJ2-3,TRBV6-4,.,.,TGTGCCAGCAGTGAGAGGGGGACTCCAACAGATACGCAGTATTTT,CASSERGTPTDTQYF
TRBJ1-1,TRBV20-1,.,.,TGCAGTGCTAGTGTAACAGGGTATAGTTTATTTTTCTTT,CSASVTGYSLFFF
TRBJ1-6,TRBV4-2,.,.,TGTGCCAGCAGGCAGGACCCTAACGGCCCTTCCTTACCCCTCCACTTT,CASRQDPNGPSLPLHF
TRBJ2-1,TRBV18,.,many,TGTGCCAGCTCACTTGGTGTTGGAGGCCTTACCGATGAGCAGTTCTTC,CASSLGVGGLTDEQFF
TRBJ2-7,TRBV28,.,many,TGTGCCAGCAGTCGGAGTTTCCCCCCGTACGAGCAGTACTTC,CASSRSFPPYEQYF
TRBJ1-2,TRBV15,.,many,TGTGCCACCAGCAGAGATTTTGGGTGGGGTAAACAGGACTACACCTTC,CATSRDFGWGKQDYTF
TRBJ2-3,TRBV18,TRBD2,many,TGTGCCAGCTCACCCGGACTAGCGGGAGCCCCAGATACGCAGTATTTT,CASSPGLAGAPDTQYF
TRBJ1-1,TRBV10-1,TRBD1,many,TGCGCCAGCAGTGAGGAGACAGGGGGCACTGAAGCTTTCTTT,CASSEETGGTEAFF
TRBJ1-1,TRBV2,.,many,TGTGCCAGCAATCCCACCAGGGGTGCCACTGAAGCTTTCTTT,CASNPTRGATEAFF
TRBJ1-1,TRBV19,TRBD1,.,TGTGCCAGTAGTATCCGGGGACAGGGGCTCCCTGAAGCTTCCTTT,CASSIRGQGLPEASF